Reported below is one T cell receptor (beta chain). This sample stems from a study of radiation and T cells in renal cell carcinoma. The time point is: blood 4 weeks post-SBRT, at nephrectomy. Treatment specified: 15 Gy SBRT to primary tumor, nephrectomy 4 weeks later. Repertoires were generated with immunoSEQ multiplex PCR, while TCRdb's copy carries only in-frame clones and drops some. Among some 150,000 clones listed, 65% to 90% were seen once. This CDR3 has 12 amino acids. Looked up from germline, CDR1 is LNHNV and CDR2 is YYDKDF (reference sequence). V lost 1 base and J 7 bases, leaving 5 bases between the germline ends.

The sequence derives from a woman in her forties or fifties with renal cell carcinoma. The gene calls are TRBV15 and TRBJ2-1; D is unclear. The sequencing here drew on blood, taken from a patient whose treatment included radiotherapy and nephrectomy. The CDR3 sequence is CATSRGDNEQFF. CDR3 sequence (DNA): TGTGCCACCAGCAGAGGAGATAATGAGCAGTTCTTC.